This T cell receptor (beta chain) is from a study of early T cells in non-severe SARS-CoV-2 infection. Looking at the study overall: Sequenced bulk RNA came from whole blood that was unsorted, and chains were unpaired.

J was trimmed by 0 bases and V by 4 bases; bases with no gene match: 8. Per germline, CDR1 MGHRA and CDR2 YSYEKL. The CDR3 covers 16 residues. This clonotype was observed at least ten times. Its specificity is not known. Overall study findings and caveats: Anti-spike CD8 responses were favored by VDJdb matching, which missed private and CD4 specificities.

The TCR library protocol was used to attach unique molecular identifiers. These identifiers were attached to individual cDNA molecules. TCRdb itself ran the 5' RACE reads through MiXCR, one entry per CDR3 protein. The repertoire includes tens of thousands of distinct CDR3 sequences, roughly 9.2% of them detected once, and 4.2% sits in the top ten. The chain carries TRBV4-1 and TRBJ1-1; 7 bases match TRBD1. Specimen: whole blood. The receptor was derived from an adult who was a healthcare worker with PCR-confirmed SARS-CoV-2 infection or an uninfected control (not recorded which). This CDR3 reads CASSPKDRSVNTEAFF. The CDR3 DNA reads TGCGCCAGCAGCCCAAAGGACAGGAGCGTGAACACTGAAGCTTTCTTT.